This entry lists 2 T cell receptor beta chains sequenced from one sample in a study of shared clonotypes between healthy human individuals (dated by TCRdb to the early 2020s). The library came from the immunoSEQ multiplex PCR assay. The source is immuneACCESS, and TCRdb retained only in-frame sequences with V and J called. Part of the clones is not carried over; for the studies checked, unresolved V genes explain less than half of this, and the remainder is unexplained. The sample contains around 700,000 clones, more than 70% of them found a single time. Around 1.8% of the sample goes to the ten largest clones. Sequencing input: memory CD4+ T cells sorted from blood. The label giving this sample's cell subset or site can be read as: CD45RA-negative fraction. The origin of the receptors is a woman aged 25 to 45 in good health.

This clone was picked up a small number of times. The chain recombines TRBV7-9 with TRBJ1-2, with unresolved D. Germline V gene data show CDR1 as SEHNR and CDR2 as FQNEAQ (reference sequence). The CDR3 totals 11 residues. Trimming stripped 3 bases from V and 8 bases from J, with 7 bases between. The CDR3 coding sequence is TGTGCCAGCAGCTTTATGGGCGGCTACACCTTC. This codes for CASSFMGGYTF.

The rearrangement joins TRBV7-8 to TRBJ1-5; D gene uncertain. Germline CDR1 is SGHVS and CDR2 is FQNEAQ. This CDR3 has 17 amino acids. Trimming took 4 bases from V and 0 from J, leaving 16 bases between them. The CDR3, as DNA: TGTGCCAGCAGCTCCATCTGGACGGAGGATAGCAATCAGCCCCAGCATTTT. Translation: CASSSIWTEDSNQPQHF.